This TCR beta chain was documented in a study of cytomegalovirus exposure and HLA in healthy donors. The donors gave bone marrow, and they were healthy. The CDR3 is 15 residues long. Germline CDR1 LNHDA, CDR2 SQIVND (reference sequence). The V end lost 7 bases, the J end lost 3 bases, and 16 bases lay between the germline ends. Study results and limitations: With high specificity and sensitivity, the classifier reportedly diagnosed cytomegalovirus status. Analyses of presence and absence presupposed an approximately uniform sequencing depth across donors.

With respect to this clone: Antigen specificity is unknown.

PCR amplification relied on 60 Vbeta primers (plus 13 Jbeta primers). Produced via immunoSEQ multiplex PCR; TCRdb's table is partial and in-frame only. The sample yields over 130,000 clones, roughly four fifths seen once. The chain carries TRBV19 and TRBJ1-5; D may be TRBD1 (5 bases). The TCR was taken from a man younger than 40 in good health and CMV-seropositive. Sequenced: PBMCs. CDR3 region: CASTLEGSNNQPQHF. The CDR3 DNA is TGTGCCAGTACTCTGGAGGGGTCGAACAATCAGCCCCAGCATTTT. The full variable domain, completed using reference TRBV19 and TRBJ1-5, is DGGITQSPKYLFRKEGQNVTLSCEQNLNHDAMYWYRQDPGQGLRLIYYSQIVNDFQKGDIAEGYSVSREKKESFPLTVTSAQKNPTAFYLCASTLEGSNNQPQHFGDGTRLSIL.